The 21 T cell receptor beta chains reported below all come from one sample, sequenced in a study of blood T cell repertoires in COVID-19. Using immunoSEQ multiplex PCR, the repertoire was profiled, and TCRdb retains in-frame clones only, with some absent. Of approximately 100,000 clones in the sample, 70% to 90% are singletons; the top ten hold 3.5% to 5%. The sample taken for sequencing was peripheral blood. These receptors all come from a human donor with COVID-19, enrolled during active disease. The donor label of this sample is uncertain.

The V and J genes are TRBV6-4 and TRBJ2-1; TRBD2 matches at 12 bases. The V and J ends lost 3 bases and 9 bases, in that order; junction bases with no gene match: 12. CDR3 length: 17 residues. Germline CDR1 reads MRHNA; CDR2 reads SNTAGT. The CDR3 DNA reads as TGTGCCAGCAGTGAAAATCCTAGCGGGAGGGGAACCCGTGAGCAGTTCTTC. It codes for CASSENPSGRGTREQFF.

V usage is TRBV10-3 and J usage is TRBJ1-5; D call uncertain. Per germline, CDR1 ENHRY and CDR2 SYGVKD. This CDR3 has 12 residues. Trimming left V 3 bases short and J 4 bases short, with 4 bases between. The CDR3 DNA sequence: TGTGCCATCAGTGACAATAATCAGCCCCAGCATTTT. Protein product: CAISDNNQPQHF.

Regarding this clone: A junction end diverges from the germline sequence, so it may reflect a read error. The V and J genes are TRBV12-3 or TRBV12-4 and TRBJ2-7; D remains unclear. The CDR3 contains 13 residues. This chain's CDR3 is CASNLDLLLEQYF. CDR3 DNA: TGTGCCAGCAATTTAGACCTACTGCTCGAGCAGTACTTC.

The genes are TRBV5-1 and TRBJ1-2; D unresolved. The germline V gene encodes CDR1 SGHRS and CDR2 YFSETQ. The CDR3 extends over 14 amino acids. Trimming took 4 bases from V and 4 from J, leaving 14 bases between them. The CDR3 nucleotides read TGCGCCAGCAGCCCGCTGACGGCGGGCTATGGCTACACCTTC. Translating gives CASSPLTAGYGYTF.

The chain uses TRBV7-9 and TRBJ1-2; 7 bases are shared with TRBD1. Per germline, CDR1 SEHNR and CDR2 FQNEAQ (reference sequence). The CDR3 is 14 residues long. V lost 5 bases to trimming and J lost 6 bases; unmatched junction nucleotides: 9. CDR3 nucleotide sequence: TGTGCCAGCAGCGCACCACCGACAGGGCATGGCTACACCTTC. Translation: CASSAPPTGHGYTF.

The chain links TRBV12-3 or TRBV12-4 to TRBJ2-1, with 7 bases matching TRBD2. This CDR3 comprises 12 residues. With V trimmed by 5 bases and J by 10 bases, 5 bases remained unmatched. This chain's CDR3 is CASSRTRIEQFF. The CDR3 DNA reads TGTGCCAGCAGTCGGACTAGGATAGAGCAGTTCTTC.

The chain links TRBV6-1 to TRBJ1-2, with D unresolved. V was clipped by 0 bases and J by 8 bases, with 13 bases between them. The CDR3 sequence is 14 residues long. Germline assignment: CDR1 MNHNS and CDR2 SASEGT. The DNA for the CDR3 is TGTGCCAGCAGTGAAGCGGGAGGGATAAACGGCTACACCTTC. Its translation is CASSEAGGINGYTF.

The chain is built from TRBV4-1 and TRBJ2-1; 9 bases map to TRBD1. The CDR3 sequence is 15 residues long. The germline CDR1 and CDR2 sequences are MGHRA and YSYEKL. V was clipped by 4 bases and J by 5 bases; unmatched bases: 6. For the CDR3, the DNA is TGCGCCAGCAGCCGGACCGGGACAGGGAACAATGAGCAGTTCTTC. It codes for CASSRTGTGNNEQFF.

The gene calls are TRBV30 and TRBJ1-3, with D perhaps TRBD1 (6 bases). The length of the CDR3 is 14 residues. Germline lookup yields CDR1 GTSNPN and CDR2 SVGIG (reference sequence). V lost 1 base and J lost 5, with 12 bases in between. The CDR3 DNA follows: TGTGCCTGGAGTGGCCGGGACATTAGAAACACCATATATTTT. It specifies CAWSGRDIRNTIYF.

This clone was recorded only once. The chain recombines TRBV6-4 with TRBJ2-1; D is possibly TRBD1 (5 bases). The germline V and J ends were trimmed by 3 bases and 3 bases, with 15 bases remaining between them. CDR3 length: 16 amino acids. Germline lookup yields CDR1 MRHNA and CDR2 SNTAGT. The CDR3 sequence: CASSEVGPPYYNEQFF. The CDR3 DNA reads as TGTGCCAGCAGTGAAGTGGGGCCCCCCTACTACAATGAGCAGTTCTTC.

This clone was seen only once. The V gene is TRBV3-1 (or the pseudogene TRBV3-2), the J gene TRBJ1-1; no clear D gene. There are 14 residues in the CDR3. V dropped 0 bases and J dropped 1 base, with 6 bases sitting between them. Germline V CDR1 and CDR2: LGHDT, YNNKEL (reference sequence). The CDR3: CASSQERGNTEAFF. The CDR3 coding sequence is TGTGCCAGCAGCCAAGAACGGGGGAACACTGAAGCTTTCTTT.

The chain combines TRBV11-1 with TRBJ1-6; D is perhaps TRBD1 (5 bases). The CDR3 consists of 14 residues. Trimming stripped 5 bases from V and 9 bases from J, with 14 bases between. Germline CDR1 and CDR2: SGHAT and FQDESV (reference sequence). The DNA for the CDR3 is TGTGCCAGCAGCCCAACCGGGGGTACTTCACCCCTCCACTTT. It specifies CASSPTGGTSPLHF.

The chain carries TRBV28 and TRBJ1-2, with TRBD1 identical over 7 bases. The CDR3 contains 15 residues. Germline V lookup: CDR1 MDHEN, CDR2 SYDVKM. V was clipped by 3 bases and J by 4 bases; unmatched bases: 8. CDR3 sequence: CASSFRQGQPYGYTF. The CDR3 DNA reads TGTGCCAGCAGTTTCAGACAGGGACAGCCCTATGGCTACACCTTC.

Only one count was recorded for this clone. The chain carries TRBV18 and TRBJ2-1, with D possibly being TRBD1 (6 bases). Trimming removed 0 bases from V and 9 bases from J, with 12 bases in between. Per the germline V gene, CDR1 is KGHSH and CDR2 is LQKENI. This CDR3 region has 14 residues. The DNA for the CDR3 is TGTGCCAGCTCACCACCGCAGGGGACCGCTGAGCAGTTCTTC. As protein: CASSPPQGTAEQFF.

V and J are TRBV3-1 (or the pseudogene TRBV3-2) and TRBJ2-7; D is ambiguous. Germline V gene lookup returns CDR1 LGHDT and CDR2 YNNKEL (reference sequence). The CDR3 length is 15 residues. Between the trimmed V and J ends, which lost 0 bases and 5 bases, there was a span of 14 bases. The DNA of the CDR3 is TGTGCCAGCAGCCAAGATCTCGCCCGACATGACGAGCAGTACTTC. It specifies CASSQDLARHDEQYF.

The J gene is TRBJ1-1, the V gene TRBV3-1 (or the pseudogene TRBV3-2); 7 bases align to TRBD1. CDR3 length equals 13 residues. Per germline, CDR1 LGHDT and CDR2 YNNKEL (reference sequence). V was pared by 4 bases and J by 7 bases, with 6 bases of the junction left unmatched. The CDR3 bases are TGTGCCAGCAGCCCCGGACAGGTCGATGAAGCTTTCTTT. Translation gives CASSPGQVDEAFF.

In its sample, this clone was seen once. The rearrangement joins TRBV18 to TRBJ1-2, with 7 nucleotides matching TRBD1. CDR1 is KGHSH and CDR2 is LQKENI in the germline V gene. This CDR3 region has 15 residues. V trimming: 2 bases; J trimming: 6 bases; junction bases outside the gene matches: 9. In DNA, the CDR3 is TGTGCCAGCTCACCAAGAGGGGGCGAGTTTGATGGCTACACCTTC. As protein: CASSPRGGEFDGYTF. Together with reference TRBV18 and TRBJ1-2, the CDR3 gives the full variable domain: NAGVMQNPRHLVRRRGQEARLRCSPMKGHSHVYWYRQLPEEGLKFMVYLQKENIIDESGMPKERFSAEFPKEGPSILRIQQVVRGDSAAYFCASSPRGGEFDGYTFGSGTRLTVV.

The chain recombines TRBV5-1 with TRBJ2-7; a possible D gene is TRBD2 (7 bases). Deletions cut 4 bases from V and 3 bases from J, with 17 bases between. CDR1 and CDR2 (germline): SGHRS, YFSETQ. The CDR3 contains 15 residues. The CDR3 is CASSRLLADSYEQYF. CDR3 nucleotides: TGCGCCAGCAGCAGATTGCTAGCGGACAGCTACGAGCAGTACTTC.

CDR3 sequence reads: CASSSTGPYGYTF. CDR3 nucleotide sequence: TGTGCCAGCAGTTCGACAGGTCCCTATGGCTACACCTTC. This chain links TRBV28 with TRBJ1-2, with a possible D match to TRBD1 (6 bases). This CDR3 is built from 13 residues. V gave up 4 bases and J gave up 4 bases, with 10 bases separating them. The germline V gene has CDR1 MDHEN and CDR2 SYDVKM.

The V and J genes are TRBV7-9 and TRBJ2-5, with D possibly being TRBD1 (6 bases). Germline V lookup: CDR1 SEHNR, CDR2 FQNEAQ (reference sequence). V dropped 2 bases and J dropped 1 base, with 14 bases sitting between them. The length of the CDR3 is 16 residues. The CDR3 reads CASSLRPTGTQETQYF. CDR3 coding DNA: TGTGCCAGCAGCTTACGCCCTACAGGGACCCAAGAGACCCAGTACTTC.

J is TRBJ1-3 and V is TRBV10-3; possibly TRBD1 for D (5 bases). The CDR3 length is 15 residues. V was clipped by 0 bases and J by 3 bases, with 9 bases between them. The V gene's germline CDR1 is ENHRY and CDR2 SYGVKD. The CDR3 region is CAISESGGFGNTIYF. For the CDR3, the DNA is TGTGCCATCAGTGAGTCGGGGGGGTTTGGAAACACCATATATTTT.